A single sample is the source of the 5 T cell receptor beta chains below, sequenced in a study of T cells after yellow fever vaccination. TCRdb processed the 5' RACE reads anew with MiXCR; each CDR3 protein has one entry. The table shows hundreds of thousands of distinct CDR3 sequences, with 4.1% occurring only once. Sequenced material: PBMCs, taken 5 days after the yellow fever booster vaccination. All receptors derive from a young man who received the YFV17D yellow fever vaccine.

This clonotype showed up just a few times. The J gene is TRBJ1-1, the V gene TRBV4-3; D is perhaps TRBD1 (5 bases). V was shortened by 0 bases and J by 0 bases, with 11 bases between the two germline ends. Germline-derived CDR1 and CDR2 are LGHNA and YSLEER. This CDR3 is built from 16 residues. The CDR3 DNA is TGCGCCAGCAGCCAAGATCCCCCAGGGCTGAACACTGAAGCTTTCTTT. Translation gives CASSQDPPGLNTEAFF.

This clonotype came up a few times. The CDR3 DNA reads as TGTGCCAGCAGTTTGAGGGGACCGGAGCAGTTCTTC. Its protein product is CASSLRGPEQFF. V gene TRBV28 combines with J gene TRBJ2-1; possibly TRBD1 or TRBD2 for D (5 bases each). The CDR3 runs to 12 residues. Per the germline V gene, CDR1 is MDHEN and CDR2 is SYDVKM. Between the trimmed V and J ends, which lost 3 bases and 10 bases, there was a span of 10 bases. Looking up the rest from reference TRBV28 and TRBJ2-1 gives the full variable domain: DVKVTQSSRYLVKRTGEKVFLECVQDMDHENMFWYRQDPGLGLRLIYFSYDVKMKEKGDIPEGYSVSREKKERFSLILESASTNQTSMYLCASSLRGPEQFFGPGTRLTVL.

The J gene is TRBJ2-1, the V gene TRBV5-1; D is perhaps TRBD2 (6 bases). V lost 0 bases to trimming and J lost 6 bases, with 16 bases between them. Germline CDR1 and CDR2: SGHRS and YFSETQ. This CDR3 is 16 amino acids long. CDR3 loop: CASSLGRGSPFNEQFF. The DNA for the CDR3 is TGCGCCAGCAGCTTGGGGCGGGGCAGCCCATTCAATGAGCAGTTCTTC.

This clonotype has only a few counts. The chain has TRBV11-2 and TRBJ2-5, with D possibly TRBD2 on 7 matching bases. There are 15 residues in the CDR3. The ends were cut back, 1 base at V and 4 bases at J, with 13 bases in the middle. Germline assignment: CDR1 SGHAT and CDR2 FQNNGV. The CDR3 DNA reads TGTGCCAGCAGCTTAGCTGCGGGGGCGGGAGAGACCCAGTACTTC. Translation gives CASSLAAGAGETQYF.

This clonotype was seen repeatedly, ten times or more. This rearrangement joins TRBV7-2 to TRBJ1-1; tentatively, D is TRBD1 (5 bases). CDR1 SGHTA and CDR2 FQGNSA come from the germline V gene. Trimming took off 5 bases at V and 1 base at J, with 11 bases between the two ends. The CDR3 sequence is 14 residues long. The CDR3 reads CASSPNQGNTEAFF. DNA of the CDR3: TGTGCCAGCAGCCCCAACCAGGGGAACACTGAAGCTTTCTTT. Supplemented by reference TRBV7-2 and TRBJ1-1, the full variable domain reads GAGVSQSPSNKVTEKGKDVELRCDPISGHTALYWYRQSLGQGLEFLIYFQGNSAPDKSGLPSDRFSAERTGGSVSTLTIQRTQQEDSAVYLCASSPNQGNTEAFFGQGTRLTVV.